Listed below are T cell receptor beta chains from one sample, sequenced in a study of blood T cell repertoires in COVID-19. Clones were read by immunoSEQ multiplex PCR, and TCRdb kept only the in-frame ones, dropping some. The sample lists some 73,000 clones; around nine tenths were seen once. Input material: peripheral blood. These receptors originate from a woman aged 55-75 years with acute or convalescent COVID-19. Each CDR3 is given with its conserved first and last residue. The D gene is left open where the match is weak. Size is stated for part of the rows, as once, few or many counts, or as a class when the clone is expanded.

clone size: .; D gene: TRBD1; J gene: TRBJ1-5; V gene: TRBV20-1; CDR3 protein: CSASKGALFGSNQPQHF; CDR3 DNA: TGCAGTGCTAGTAAGGGGGCGCTTTTCGGTAGCAATCAGCCCCAGCATTTT
clone size: .; D gene: TRBD2; J gene: TRBJ2-7; V gene: TRBV19; CDR3 protein: CASSLLSESGGPLNF; CDR3 DNA: TGTGCCAGTAGCCTGCTCTCGGAAAGCGGGGGCCCTCTGAACTTC
clone size: .; D gene: .; J gene: TRBJ2-6; V gene: TRBV19; CDR3 protein: CASTSSGANVLTF; CDR3 DNA: TGTGCCAGTACTAGCTCTGGGGCCAACGTCCTGACTTTC
clone size: .; D gene: .; J gene: TRBJ2-7; V gene: TRBV3-1/TRBV3-2; CDR3 protein: CASGGGFSYEQYF; CDR3 DNA: TGTGCCAGTGGAGGGGGCTTCTCCTACGAGCAGTACTTC
clone size: .; D gene: .; J gene: TRBJ2-7; V gene: TRBV7-2; CDR3 protein: CASKKGVSSYEQYF; CDR3 DNA: TGTGCCAGCAAAAAGGGAGTTAGCTCCTACGAGCAGTACTTC
clone size: .; D gene: .; J gene: TRBJ1-2; V gene: TRBV5-1; CDR3 protein: CASSSLEGAYGYTF; CDR3 DNA: TGCGCCAGCAGCTCCCTCGAAGGAGCCTATGGCTACACCTTC
clone size: few; D gene: .; J gene: TRBJ1-4; V gene: TRBV19; CDR3 protein: CASSTQLLGEKLFF; CDR3 DNA: TGTGCCAGTAGTACACAGCTGCTTGGGGAAAAACTGTTTTTT
clone size: .; D gene: .; J gene: TRBJ2-2; V gene: TRBV5-8; CDR3 protein: CASAGAEFGELFF; CDR3 DNA: TGTGCCAGCGCGGGGGCCGAATTCGGGGAGCTGTTTTTT
clone size: .; D gene: .; J gene: TRBJ1-6; V gene: TRBV27; CDR3 protein: CASTLSGTVNSPLHF; CDR3 DNA: TGTGCCAGCACCCTCAGCGGTACAGTAAATTCACCCCTCCACTTT
clone size: .; D gene: TRBD2; J gene: TRBJ2-2; V gene: TRBV7-9; CDR3 protein: CASRPPSGGAAGELFF; CDR3 DNA: TGTGCCAGCAGGCCCCCCAGCGGGGGGGCCGCCGGGGAGCTGTTTTTT
clone size: .; D gene: .; J gene: TRBJ2-5; V gene: TRBV3-1/TRBV3-2; CDR3 protein: CASSQSLRTQYF; CDR3 DNA: TGTGCCAGCAGCCAATCTCTTCGGACCCAGTACTTC
clone size: .; D gene: TRBD1; J gene: TRBJ2-7; V gene: TRBV5-1; CDR3 protein: CASSATGTAYEQYF; CDR3 DNA: TGCGCCAGCAGCGCCACCGGGACAGCCTACGAGCAGTACTTC
clone size: .; D gene: .; J gene: TRBJ2-3; V gene: TRBV10-2; CDR3 protein: CASSSNRGRADTQYF; CDR3 DNA: TGCGCCAGCAGTTCTAATCGCGGGCGAGCGGATACGCAGTATTTT
clone size: .; D gene: .; J gene: TRBJ2-7; V gene: TRBV3-1/TRBV3-2; CDR3 protein: CASSASAGEQYF; CDR3 DNA: TGTGCCAGCAGCGCGTCGGCTGGGGAGCAGTATTTC
clone size: .; D gene: TRBD1; J gene: TRBJ2-2; V gene: TRBV14; CDR3 protein: CASSLLQGAYGELFF; CDR3 DNA: TGTGCCAGCAGCCTGCTACAGGGGGCATACGGGGAGCTGTTTTTT
clone size: .; D gene: .; J gene: TRBJ2-3; V gene: TRBV7-3; CDR3 protein: CASSLGAPSTDTQYF; CDR3 DNA: TGTGCCAGCAGCTTAGGGGCCCCTAGCACAGATACGCAGTATTTT
clone size: .; D gene: .; J gene: TRBJ1-1; V gene: TRBV2; CDR3 protein: CASTSNTEAFF; CDR3 DNA: TGTGCCAGTACAAGTAACACTGAAGCTTTCTTT
clone size: .; D gene: TRBD2; J gene: TRBJ2-1; V gene: TRBV7-4; CDR3 protein: CASSFRLAGDYNEQFF; CDR3 DNA: TGTGCCAGCAGCTTCCGACTAGCGGGGGATTACAATGAGCAGTTCTTC
clone size: .; D gene: TRBD2; J gene: TRBJ2-2; V gene: TRBV3-1/TRBV3-2; CDR3 protein: CASSQVGGAGELFF; CDR3 DNA: TGTGCCAGCAGCCAGGTCGGGGGGGCCGGGGAGCTGTTTTTT
clone size: .; D gene: .; J gene: TRBJ2-3; V gene: TRBV19; CDR3 protein: CASAGQWSSDTQYF; CDR3 DNA: TGTGCCAGTGCAGGACAGTGGAGTTCAGATACGCAGTATTTT
clone size: .; D gene: .; J gene: TRBJ2-5; V gene: TRBV11-2; CDR3 protein: CASSLGARGVQETQYF; CDR3 DNA: TGTGCCAGCAGCTTAGGCGCTCGTGGTGTCCAAGAGACCCAGTACTTC
clone size: .; D gene: TRBD1; J gene: TRBJ1-4; V gene: TRBV2; CDR3 protein: CASSRDSRNEKLFF; CDR3 DNA: TGTGCCAGCAGTCGGGACAGCCGAAATGAAAAACTGTTTTTT
clone size: .; D gene: .; J gene: TRBJ2-3; V gene: TRBV5-1; CDR3 protein: CASSLLAGTVDTQYF; CDR3 DNA: TGCGCCAGCAGCTTGCTGGCGGGGACGGTAGATACGCAGTATTTT
clone size: .; D gene: .; J gene: TRBJ2-3; V gene: TRBV2; CDR3 protein: CASLPGFWRTDTQYF; CDR3 DNA: TGTGCCAGTCTTCCGGGGTTCTGGCGCACAGATACGCAGTATTTT
clone size: .; D gene: TRBD2; J gene: TRBJ2-5; V gene: TRBV5-1; CDR3 protein: CASSLKPGGETQYF; CDR3 DNA: TGCGCCAGCAGCTTGAAACCGGGGGGGGAGACCCAGTACTTC
clone size: .; D gene: .; J gene: TRBJ1-1; V gene: TRBV5-1; CDR3 protein: CASSLEGGTEAFF; CDR3 DNA: TGCGCCAGCAGCTTGGAAGGGGGCACTGAAGCTTTCTTT
clone size: .; D gene: TRBD1; J gene: TRBJ2-3; V gene: TRBV10-1; CDR3 protein: CASSELGGSTDTQYF; CDR3 DNA: TGCGCCAGCAGTGAATTAGGGGGCAGCACAGATACGCAGTATTTT
clone size: .; D gene: .; J gene: TRBJ1-5; V gene: TRBV21-1; CDR3 protein: CASITGHREGQPQHF; CDR3 DNA: TGTGCCAGCATCACCGGTCACAGGGAAGGCCAGCCCCAGCATTTT
clone size: .; D gene: TRBD1; J gene: TRBJ2-2; V gene: TRBV29-1; CDR3 protein: CSVDRGEDTGELFF; CDR3 DNA: TGCAGCGTGGACAGGGGCGAGGACACCGGGGAGCTGTTTTTT